This T cell receptor beta chain was retrieved from a study of blood T cell repertoires in COVID-19. Repertoires were generated with immunoSEQ multiplex PCR, while TCRdb's copy carries only in-frame clones and drops some. The table has about 300,000 clones, around 87% seen once. The CDR3 length is 14 residues. Germline CDR1 reads DFQATT; CDR2 reads SNEGSKA (reference sequence). V gave up 3 bases and J gave up 1 base; unmatched junction bases: 6. The material sequenced was PBMCs or T cells enriched from blood (not recorded which). The V call is TRBV20-1, the J call TRBJ2-7; 7 nucleotides line up with TRBD2. The receptor was isolated from a young woman with acute COVID-19. CDR3 protein: CSASSASGSYEQYF. The CDR3 nucleotides are TGCAGTGCTAGTTCCGCTAGCGGATCCTACGAGCAGTACTTC.